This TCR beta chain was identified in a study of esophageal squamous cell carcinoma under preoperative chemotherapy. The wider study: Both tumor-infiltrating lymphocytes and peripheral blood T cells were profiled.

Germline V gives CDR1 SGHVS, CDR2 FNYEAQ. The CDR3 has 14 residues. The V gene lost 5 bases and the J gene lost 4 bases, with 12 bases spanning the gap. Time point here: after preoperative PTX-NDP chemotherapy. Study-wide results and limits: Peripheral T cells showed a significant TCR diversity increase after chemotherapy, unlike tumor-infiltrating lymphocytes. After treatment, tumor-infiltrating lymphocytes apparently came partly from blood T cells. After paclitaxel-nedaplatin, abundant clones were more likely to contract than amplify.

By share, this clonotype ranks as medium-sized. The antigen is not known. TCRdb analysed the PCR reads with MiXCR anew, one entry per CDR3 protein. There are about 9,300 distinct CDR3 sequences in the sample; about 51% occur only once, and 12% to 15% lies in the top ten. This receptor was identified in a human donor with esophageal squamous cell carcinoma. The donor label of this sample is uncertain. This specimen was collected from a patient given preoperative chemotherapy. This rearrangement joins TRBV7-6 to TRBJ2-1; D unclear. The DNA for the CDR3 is TGTGCCAGCAGCCCATCAGGACCGTACAATGAGCAGTTCTTC. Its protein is CASSPSGPYNEQFF.